The rows below give T cell receptor beta chains drawn from one sample of a study of blood T cells in healthy people across ages. TCRdb re-derived calls from the 5' RACE reads in MiXCR, one entry per CDR3 protein. Counted here are hundreds of thousands of distinct CDR3 sequences, approximately 43% occurring once; the ten biggest clones make up 20% to 25%. Material for sequencing was blood. The receptor set was obtained from a woman aged 55-69 years in good health. Both conserved end residues are part of each CDR3. D genes are given only for firm matches. Size values are once, few and many counts, or a class for expanded clones, and some rows have none.

j_call v_call cdr3_length clone_size d_call cdr3_aa cdr3_nt
TRBJ2-1 TRBV9 17 few TRBD2 CASSVEPSTSGINEQFF TGTGCCAGCAGCGTAGAGCCGTCGACTAGCGGGATCAATGAGCAGTTCTTC
TRBJ2-1 TRBV20-1 15 . TRBD2 CSASPGTSEYNEQFF TGCAGTGCAAGCCCCGGGACTAGCGAGTACAATGAGCAGTTCTTC
TRBJ1-2 TRBV5-4 12 . TRBD1 CASSMTGNGYTF TGTGCCAGCAGCATGACAGGGAATGGCTACACCTTC
TRBJ2-3 TRBV10-3 15 many . CAISEGQTETDTQYF TGTGCCATCAGTGAGGGCCAGACGGAGACAGATACGCAGTATTTT
TRBJ2-7 TRBV6-5 13 few . CASSYQPGYEQYF TGTGCCAGCAGTTACCAACCTGGGTACGAGCAGTACTTC
TRBJ1-2 TRBV12-3/TRBV12-4 16 few TRBD1 CASSSSPGQGYYGYTF TGTGCCAGCAGTTCATCTCCGGGACAGGGGTACTATGGCTACACCTTC
TRBJ2-5 TRBV10-1 14 . . CASSESETYNEQYF TGCGCCAGCAGTGAGTCCGAGACCTACAATGAGCAGTACTTC
TRBJ1-1 TRBV12-3/TRBV12-4 14 once TRBD1 CASSLGDRGAEAFF TGTGCCAGCAGTTTGGGCGACAGGGGGGCTGAAGCTTTCTTT
TRBJ2-3 TRBV7-7 16 few . CASSPVPLSYTDTQYF TGTGCTAGCAGCCCAGTTCCTCTATCCTACACAGATACGCAGTATTTT
TRBJ2-3 TRBV6-2/TRBV6-3 17 . TRBD2 CASSYSTAGGFTDTQYF TGTGCCAGCAGTTACTCGACGGCGGGGGGGTTCACAGATACGCAGTATTTT
TRBJ2-5 TRBV7-2 13 . . CASSDSRWNEQYF TGTGCCAGCTCGGACTCCAGGTGGAATGAGCAGTACTTC
TRBJ2-7 TRBV6-2/TRBV6-3 17 few . CASSFLIVRALFDEQYF TGTGCCAGCAGTTTCCTAATCGTTAGGGCTTTGTTTGACGAGCAGTACTTC
TRBJ2-1 TRBV6-5 15 . . CASSRGLTHYNEQFF TGTGCCAGCAGCCGGGGACTCACCCATTACAATGAGCAGTTCTTC
TRBJ2-7 TRBV19 14 few TRBD2 CASSRSGRFYEQYF TGTGCCAGTAGTCGAAGCGGGAGATTCTACGAGCAGTACTTC
TRBJ1-2 TRBV11-2 11 . . CASSSSCGYTF TGTGCCAGCAGCTCTTCGTGCGGCTACACCTTC
TRBJ2-1 TRBV5-4 12 . TRBD2 CASSWTGGEQFF TGTGCCAGCAGCTGGACCGGGGGGGAGCAGTTCTTC
TRBJ1-4 TRBV29-1 14 few . CSVGPDATNEKLFF TGCAGCGTCGGACCTGACGCCACGAATGAAAAACTGTTTTTT
TRBJ1-1 TRBV6-2/TRBV6-3 13 . . CASKNGENTEAFF TGTGCCAGCAAAAACGGAGAAAACACTGAAGCTTTCTTT
TRBJ2-7 TRBV12-3/TRBV12-4 14 few . CASSRAESSYEQYF TGTGCCAGCAGCCGCGCCGAGAGCTCCTACGAGCAGTACTTC
TRBJ2-5 TRBV9 15 . TRBD2 CASSVLAGGANEQYF TGTGCCAGCAGCGTACTAGCGGGAGGGGCCAATGAGCAGTACTTC
TRBJ1-2 TRBV12-3/TRBV12-4 17 few . CASSHLGVPAANYGYTF TGTGCCAGCAGCCACCTCGGTGTGCCGGCAGCTAACTATGGCTACACCTTC
TRBJ2-7 TRBV28 16 . . CASSSPGKISPYEQYF TGTGCCAGCAGTTCCCCGGGTAAAATTTCCCCCTACGAGCAGTACTTC
TRBJ1-1 TRBV3-1 12 few . CASSQEWGEAFF TGTGCCAGCAGCCAAGAGTGGGGGGAAGCTTTCTTT
TRBJ2-7 TRBV12-3/TRBV12-4 17 . . CACSFQLRVLASYEQYF TGTGCCTGCAGTTTCCAACTCCGGGTATTGGCTTCCTACGAGCAGTACTTC
TRBJ2-3 TRBV20-1 15 . TRBD2 CSARESSGSTDTQYF TGCAGTGCTAGAGAGTCTAGCGGTAGCACAGATACGCAGTATTTT
TRBJ2-1 TRBV6-2/TRBV6-3 15 few TRBD2 CAGRLAGGPWNEQFF TGTGCCGGCAGGCTAGCGGGAGGGCCGTGGAATGAGCAGTTCTTC
TRBJ2-5 TRBV14 13 . . CASSRDRRGTQYF TGTGCCAGCAGCCGTGATCGAAGGGGCACCCAGTACTTC
TRBJ2-3 TRBV9 14 . . CASSVDPSTDTQYF TGTGCCAGCAGCGTAGATCCCAGCACAGATACGCAGTATTTT
TRBJ1-1 TRBV5-1 15 . . CASSFWGSGDTEAFF TGCGCCAGCAGCTTTTGGGGGAGCGGGGACACTGAAGCTTTCTTT
TRBJ2-7 TRBV28 13 . TRBD1 CADGRQGIHEQYF TGTGCCGACGGAAGACAGGGGATCCACGAGCAGTACTTC
TRBJ2-1 TRBV6-4 19 few TRBD1 CASSGDPGQGISPRNEQFF TGTGCCAGCAGTGGGGATCCGGGACAGGGGATTTCGCCACGCAATGAGCAGTTCTTC
TRBJ2-7 TRBV7-3 15 . TRBD1 CASSLIGTGDNEQYF TGCGCCAGCAGCTTAATCGGGACAGGGGACAATGAGCAGTACTTC
TRBJ1-4 TRBV28 15 . . CASSLLGWTNEKLFF TGTGCCAGCAGTTTATTAGGCTGGACTAATGAAAAACTGTTTTTT
TRBJ2-3 TRBV20-1 17 once TRBD1 CSASIVAGQGWGDTQYF TGCAGTGCTTCGATCGTCGCGGGACAGGGGTGGGGAGATACGCAGTATTTT
TRBJ2-7 TRBV10-3 15 . TRBD2 CAINPGLAGGREQYF TGTGCCATCAATCCCGGACTAGCGGGAGGGCGTGAGCAGTACTTC
TRBJ2-7 TRBV14 15 . TRBD2 CASSQGLAVSYEQYF TGTGCCAGCAGCCAAGGCCTAGCGGTCTCCTACGAGCAGTACTTC
TRBJ2-3 TRBV4-2 16 few TRBD2 CASSQDRASGADTQYF TGTGCCAGCAGCCAAGATCGTGCTAGCGGGGCAGATACGCAGTATTTT
TRBJ2-7 TRBV11-2 14 . TRBD1 CASSLPDREYEQYF TGTGCCAGCAGCTTACCGGACAGGGAATACGAGCAGTACTTC
TRBJ2-1 TRBV9 15 . TRBD2 CASSTGTSGSTEQFF TGTGCCAGCAGCACAGGGACTAGCGGGAGCACTGAGCAGTTCTTC
TRBJ1-1 TRBV20-1 12 . . CSARDLATEAFF TGCAGTGCTAGAGATTTGGCCACTGAAGCTTTCTTT
TRBJ2-1 TRBV20-1 17 few . CSARTGQSRITYNEQFF TGCAGTGCTAGAACCGGCCAGAGCAGGATAACCTACAATGAGCAGTTCTTC
TRBJ2-5 TRBV4-3 15 . . CASSQDRTPQETQYF TGCGCCAGCAGCCAAGATCGGACCCCTCAAGAGACCCAGTACTTC
TRBJ2-1 TRBV11-2 17 once TRBD2 CASSLGGLAGFHNEQFF TGTGCCAGCAGCTTAGGCGGACTAGCGGGATTCCACAATGAGCAATTCTTC
TRBJ1-2 TRBV5-1 14 few . CASSAAGPHYGYTF TGCGCCAGCAGCGCGGCCGGGCCCCACTATGGCTACACCTTC
TRBJ2-2 TRBV5-6 14 . . CASSFGAGSGELFF TGTGCCAGCAGCTTCGGGGCGGGGTCCGGGGAGCTGTTTTTT
TRBJ1-1 TRBV7-3 15 few TRBD1 CASSDWTGAGTEAFF TGTGCCAGCAGCGATTGGACAGGGGCCGGCACTGAAGCTTTCTTT
TRBJ2-5 TRBV24-1 15 . . CATSPGWRGQETQYF TGTGCCACCAGCCCGGGATGGCGCGGACAAGAGACCCAGTACTTC
TRBJ2-7 TRBV25-1 15 few . CASSESRELSGEQYF TGTGCCAGCAGTGAATCCAGGGAACTTTCGGGTGAGCAGTACTTC